The rows below give T cell receptor beta chains drawn from one sample of a study of blood T cells in healthy people across ages. TCRdb processed the 5' RACE reads anew with MiXCR; each CDR3 protein has one entry. The profile covers more than 1,400,000 distinct CDR3 sequences, with roughly 40% appearing a single time and around 8% taken by the ten largest. Sequencing was done on a sample of blood. These TCRs come from a woman younger than 30 in good health. Each CDR3 is given with its conserved first and last residue. A D gene is named only where the DNA matches it firmly. Part of the rows lack a size; the others show once, few, many or a class for expanded clones.

clone_size d_call j_call v_call cdr3_aa cdr3_nt
few . TRBJ2-2 TRBV9 CASSVGGGTRVFTGELFF TGTGCCAGCAGCGTAGGTGGCGGGACCAGGGTCTTCACCGGGGAGCTGTTTTTT
many . TRBJ2-3 TRBV5-1 CASSLTGDTQYF TGTGCCAGCAGCTTAACTGGAGATACGCAGTATTTT
. . TRBJ1-5 TRBV12-3/TRBV12-4 CASSGTLGYQPQHF TGTGCCAGCAGTGGGACACTAGGGTATCAGCCCCAGCATTTT
. TRBD1 TRBJ1-1 TRBV25-1 CASSDGGTVEAFF TGTGCCAGCAGTGATGGAGGGACAGTTGAAGCTTTCTTT
. TRBD2 TRBJ2-1 TRBV9 CASSGTSGGVNEQFF TGTGCCAGCAGCGGGACTAGCGGGGGTGTTAATGAGCAGTTCTTC
. . TRBJ1-2 TRBV6-5 CASSQPQGDYGYTF TGTGCCAGCAGTCAACCACAGGGTGACTATGGCTACACCTTC
few . TRBJ2-1 TRBV10-3 CAIRPRGSSYNEQFF TGTGCCATCAGACCCCGGGGCAGCTCCTACAATGAGCAGTTCTTC
. . TRBJ1-1 TRBV5-6 CASSLADPRTEAFF TGTGCCAGCAGCTTGGCCGATCCGAGGACTGAAGCTTTCTTT
. TRBD1 TRBJ2-7 TRBV3-1 CASSNRGGSYEQYF TGTGCCAGCAGTAACAGGGGTGGATCCTACGAGCAGTACTTC
few TRBD2 TRBJ2-3 TRBV5-1 CASSLGTSGGVTDTQYF TGCGCCAGCAGCTTGGGGACTAGCGGGGGTGTCACAGATACGCAGTATTTT
. . TRBJ2-5 TRBV5-1 CASTLVPGQETQYF TGCGCCAGCACCCTTGTCCCGGGCCAGGAGACCCAGTACTTC
few . TRBJ1-2 TRBV12-5 CASGLVAGIADYGYTF TGTGCTAGTGGTTTGGTTGCTGGGATAGCGGACTATGGCTACACCTTC
. TRBD1 TRBJ2-7 TRBV12-3/TRBV12-4 CASRRTGVLIAGEQYF TGTGCCAGCAGGCGGACAGGGGTTTTGATCGCGGGCGAGCAGTACTTC
. TRBD2 TRBJ2-1 TRBV20-1 CSARELAGGKYNEQFF TGCAGTGCTAGAGAACTAGCGGGAGGGAAATACAATGAGCAGTTCTTC
many . TRBJ1-2 TRBV9 CASSTAGPYGYTF TGTGCCAGCTCTACAGCGGGGCCCTATGGCTACACCTTC
few . TRBJ2-5 TRBV2 CASSEKKTQYF TGTGCCAGCAGTGAAAAGAAGACCCAGTACTTC
once . TRBJ1-3 TRBV5-1 CASSASQGNTIYF TGCGCCAGCAGCGCCTCTCAGGGAAACACCATATATTTT
few . TRBJ2-6 TRBV10-3 CAISGASGANVLTF TGTGCCATCAGCGGAGCCTCTGGGGCCAACGTCCTGACTTTC
. TRBD2 TRBJ2-7 TRBV5-1 CASSLAGLAGAYNEQYF TGCGCCAGCAGCTTGGCCGGACTAGCGGGGGCCTACAATGAGCAGTACTTC
. TRBD1 TRBJ2-2 TRBV3-1 CASKEDRGNTGELFF TGTGCCAGCAAAGAGGACAGGGGAAATACCGGGGAGCTGTTTTTT
. TRBD1 TRBJ2-3 TRBV6-5 CATLQGATDTQYF TGTGCCACCCTCCAGGGGGCCACAGATACGCAGTATTTT
. TRBD2 TRBJ2-7 TRBV6-6 CASSISGTSGSYEQYF TGTGCCAGCAGCATTTCCGGGACTAGCGGTTCCTACGAGCAGTACTTC